The clone carrying this T cell receptor beta chain was detected ten times or more. No antigen is known for it. The CDR3 covers 16 residues. The V gene's germline CDR1 is DFQATT and CDR2 SNEGSKA (reference sequence). J was trimmed by 3 bases and V by 3 bases; bases with no gene match: 13. Combining a sample-barcoded 5' primer with a J-beta primer mix, a second PCR ran for about 7 to 12 cycles. TCRdb re-analysed the 5' RACE reads in MiXCR, keeping a single row per CDR3 protein. The table shows hundreds of thousands of distinct CDR3 sequences, with under 30% occurring only once. This sample is drawn from a study of blood T cells in healthy people across ages. Regarding the study as a whole: Older age coincided with a roughly linear decline in TCR beta diversity per million T cells.

Healthy Caucasian individuals from Russia aged about 6 to 95 were enrolled as donors. Drawing of peripheral blood yielded about 10 milliliters from each donor. This clonotype was obtained from an elderly woman in good health. This chain uses TRBV20-1 with TRBJ2-5, with 7 positions matching TRBD1. Sequencing was performed on blood. CDR3 amino acids: CSASRIRTGQEETQYF. The CDR3 DNA follows: TGCAGTGCTAGCCGCATCAGGACAGGACAGGAAGAGACCCAGTACTTC.